These 19 T cell receptor beta chains were sequenced from one sample in a study of blood T cell repertoires in COVID-19. TCRdb's table, derived via immunoSEQ multiplex PCR, lists solely in-frame clones and lacks some. The data contain approximately 100,000 clones, 92% of them singletons. Sequenced material: peripheral blood. These TCRs come from a man between 65 and 85 years old with acute or convalescent COVID-19.

The chain has TRBV5-1 and TRBJ2-3, with no clear D. The CDR3 sequence is 15 residues long. Germline V lookup: CDR1 SGHRS, CDR2 YFSETQ. V lost 1 base, J lost 4 bases, and 13 bases lay in between. CDR3 sequence: CASSLSGPLADTQYF. As DNA, the CDR3 is TGCGCCAGCAGCTTGAGTGGGCCCCTGGCAGATACGCAGTATTTT.

The J gene is TRBJ2-7, the V gene TRBV28, with D maybe TRBD1 (5 bases). CDR3 length: 15 amino acids. Germline loops: CDR1 MDHEN, CDR2 SYDVKM. V lost 2 bases and J 0 bases, leaving 11 bases between the germline ends. The CDR3 is CASSLQGFSSYEQYF. The CDR3 coding sequence is TGTGCCAGCAGTTTACAGGGTTTCAGCTCCTACGAGCAGTACTTC.

The genes are TRBV24-1 and TRBJ1-2, with 9 nucleotides matching TRBD1. V shed 4 bases, J shed 3 bases, and the junction held 5 bases outside the gene matches. CDR1 and CDR2 (germline): KGHDR, SFDVKD. The CDR3 consists of 15 residues. CDR3: CATSETGGADYGYTF. The CDR3 DNA reads TGTGCCACCAGTGAAACAGGGGGCGCAGACTATGGCTACACCTTC.

The rearrangement uses TRBV7-9 and TRBJ2-1; 11 bases are shared with TRBD2. The V and J ends lost 1 base and 8 bases, in that order; junction bases with no gene match: 4. CDR1 is SEHNR and CDR2 is FQNEAQ in the germline V gene (reference sequence). This CDR3 contains 15 residues. CDR3 sequence (DNA): TGTGCCAGCAGCTTAGTAGCTAGCGGGGGGTATGAGCAGTTCTTC. It is translated as CASSLVASGGYEQFF.

The chain uses TRBV6-5 and TRBJ1-2; D perhaps matches TRBD1 (6 bases). This CDR3 is 14 amino acids long. From germline, CDR1 is MNHEY and CDR2 SVGAGI. V was shortened by 7 bases and J by 7 bases, with 19 bases between the two germline ends. The CDR3 DNA reads TGTGCCAGCACCTCCCCCCACAGGGAACCTGGCTACACCTTC. Amino acids: CASTSPHREPGYTF.

The chain joins TRBV21-1 to TRBJ2-5; no DNA check was done on the table's D call, TRBD2. TRBV21-1 is a pseudogene locus. This CDR3 has 15 residues. The CDR3 DNA reads TGTGCCAGCAACTCCTTCGAGGGCCGGGAAGAGACCCAGTACTTC. It is translated as CASNSFEGREETQYF.

The chain carries TRBV6-5 and TRBJ1-3; D gene unclear. V dropped 2 bases and J dropped 4 bases, with 9 bases sitting between them. The CDR3 covers 14 residues. In germline, CDR1 is MNHEY, CDR2 SVGAGI. Written as DNA, the CDR3 is TGTGCCAGCAGTTACGAGTCCGCAGGAAACACCATATATTTT. It is translated as CASSYESAGNTIYF.

This chain links TRBV3-1 (or the pseudogene TRBV3-2) with TRBJ1-2; TRBD1 aligns across 8 bases. Germline V gene lookup returns CDR1 LGHDT and CDR2 YNNKEL (reference sequence). With 6 bases clipped from V and 6 bases from J, the junction kept 9 bases outside the gene matches. The length of the CDR3 is 14 residues. CDR3 nucleotides: TGTGCCAGCAGGGGGACAGGACTTGCCGATGGCTACACCTTC. Protein product: CASRGTGLADGYTF.

The CDR3 coding sequence is TGTGCCAGTAGTATAATGGGACAGAAGAATGAAAAACTGTTTTTT. Translating it yields CASSIMGQKNEKLFF. This sequence joins TRBV19 and TRBJ1-4; 7 bases agree with TRBD1. Germline CDR1 LNHDA, CDR2 SQIVND (reference sequence). This CDR3 has 15 residues. The junction had 5 bases not matched to a gene; V was cut back by 2 bases and J by 5 bases.

This clone was seen once. The CDR3 protein is CASTPTRGQGGGYTF. Here the CDR3 DNA reads TGTGCCAGTACCCCTACTCGCGGACAGGGAGGAGGCTACACCTTC. This chain links TRBV19 with TRBJ1-2; TRBD1 aligns across 8 bases. Germline CDR1 reads LNHDA; CDR2 reads SQIVND (reference sequence). CDR3 length: 15 residues. The trim removed 7 bases at V and 8 bases at J, leaving 15 bases unmatched. Together with reference TRBV19 and TRBJ1-2, the CDR3 gives the full variable domain: DGGITQSPKYLFRKEGQNVTLSCEQNLNHDAMYWYRQDPGQGLRLIYYSQIVNDFQKGDIAEGYSVSREKKESFPLTVTSAQKNPTAFYLCASTPTRGQGGGYTFGSGTRLTVV.

This chain connects TRBV29-1 to TRBJ2-1, with 7 bases identical to TRBD2. J lost 0 bases, V lost 4 bases, and 0 bases had no gene match. CDR1 and CDR2 (germline): SQVTM, ANQGSEA. The CDR3 consists of 13 residues. CDR3 protein: CSVAGGSYNEQFF. The CDR3, as DNA: TGCAGCGTTGCGGGAGGCTCCTACAATGAGCAGTTCTTC.

This rearrangement joins TRBV7-3 to TRBJ2-1; a weak D match, TRBD2 (6 bases). Germline CDR1 and CDR2: SGHTA and FQGTGA. Trimming removed 5 bases from V and 2 bases from J, with 10 bases in between. The CDR3 is made up of 14 amino acids. The CDR3 sequence: CASSKGLAYNEQFF. DNA for the CDR3: TGTGCCAGCAGCAAGGGACTTGCCTACAATGAGCAGTTCTTC. Full variable domain (outside the CDR3, taken from reference TRBV7-3 and TRBJ2-1): GAGVSQTPSNKVTEKGKYVELRCDPISGHTALYWYRQSLGQGPEFLIYFQGTGAADDSGLPNDRFFAVRPEGSVSTLKIQRTERGDSAVYLCASSKGLAYNEQFFGPGTRLTVL.

J is TRBJ1-3 and V is TRBV2; 8 bases are a match to TRBD1. Per the germline V gene, CDR1 is SNHLY and CDR2 is FYNNEI. V was clipped by 4 bases and J by 1 base; unmatched bases: 3. The CDR3 totals 15 residues. The CDR3 region is CASSARTGSGNTIYF. The DNA of the CDR3 is TGTGCCAGCAGTGCGAGGACAGGGTCTGGAAACACCATATATTTT. Full variable domain (rest looked up from reference TRBV2 and TRBJ1-3): EPEVTQTPSHQVTQMGQEVILRCVPISNHLYFYWYRQILGQKVEFLVSFYNNEISEKSEIFDDQFSVERPDGSNFTLKIRSTKLEDSAMYFCASSARTGSGNTIYFGEGSWLTVV.

The chain's CDR3 is CASSRPPLAGGRQETQYF. The CDR3 nucleotides read TGTGCCAGCAGCCGACCTCCCCTAGCGGGGGGGCGTCAAGAGACCCAGTACTTC. This chain connects TRBV5-8 to TRBJ2-5, with 12 positions matching TRBD2. Germline V gene sequence: CDR1 SGHTS, CDR2 YDEGEE. CDR3 length equals 18 residues. V dropped 4 bases and J dropped 2; count of bases not matched to a gene: 12.

The chain carries TRBV18 and TRBJ2-5; weak D call: TRBD1 (6 bases). Germline V gene lookup returns CDR1 KGHSH and CDR2 LQKENI. The ends were cut back, 1 base at V and 5 bases at J, with 14 bases in the middle. CDR3 length: 15 amino acids. CDR3 amino acids: CASSPRYRAEETQYF. The CDR3 nucleotides read TGTGCCAGCTCACCACGGTACAGGGCCGAGGAGACCCAGTACTTC.

This clone was found once. The rearrangement joins TRBV15 to TRBJ1-1; tentatively, D is TRBD1 (5 bases). Trimming took off 5 bases at V and 5 bases at J, with 15 bases between the two ends. CDR3 length: 14 residues. Germline CDR1 and CDR2: LNHNV and YYDKDF (reference sequence). CDR3 region: CATSPWGEPTEAFF. In nucleotides, the CDR3 is TGTGCCACCAGCCCTTGGGGGGAGCCTACTGAAGCTTTCTTT.

The chain uses TRBV3-1 (or the pseudogene TRBV3-2) and TRBJ1-1; D not resolved. CDR1 is LGHDT and CDR2 is YNNKEL in the germline V gene (reference sequence). Trimming took 2 bases from V and 5 from J, leaving 9 bases between them. This CDR3 contains 13 residues. CDR3 coding DNA: TGTGCCAGCAGCCAATTAGTACGTACTGAAGCTTTCTTT. This codes for CASSQLVRTEAFF.

J is TRBJ2-2 and V is TRBV9; D may be TRBD1 (5 bases). The V gene's germline CDR1 is SGDLS and CDR2 YYNGEE. Trimming left V 0 bases short and J 4 bases short, with 13 bases between. The CDR3 is 16 residues long. The CDR3 spells CASSVAPIQGTGELFF. The CDR3 DNA sequence: TGTGCCAGCAGCGTAGCACCGATTCAGGGCACCGGGGAGCTGTTTTTT.

The V call is TRBV5-4, the J call TRBJ2-1, with 8 bases matching TRBD1. J lost 5 bases, V lost 4 bases, and 8 bases had no gene match. Germline CDR1 is SGHNT and CDR2 is YYREEE (reference sequence). This CDR3 region has 15 residues. The CDR3 DNA is TGTGCCAGCAGCGGAGGACAGGGACTGAACAATGAGCAGTTCTTC. The encoded protein is CASSGGQGLNNEQFF.